Below are 21 T cell receptor beta chains sequenced from a single sample in a study of siplizumab effects on memory and regulatory T cells. The assay was immunoSEQ multiplex PCR, and TCRdb's table has in-frame clones only and misses some. The sample lists over 100,000 clones; roughly 94% were seen once. Material for sequencing was Tregs sorted from blood. These receptors originate from a human donor in good health.

The chain's CDR3 is CASSFPGLGTYEQYF. The DNA of the CDR3 is TGTGCCAGCAGCTTTCCGGGACTGGGCACCTACGAGCAGTACTTC. V and J are TRBV7-9 and TRBJ2-7; tentative D call: TRBD2 (6 bases). CDR1 is SEHNR, CDR2 FQNEAQ, per germline (reference sequence). Trimming cost V 3 bases and J 2 bases, with 14 bases left between them. CDR3 length: 15 residues.

The chain joins TRBV18 to TRBJ1-5; D gene unclear. Germline V gene sequence: CDR1 KGHSH, CDR2 LQKENI. V gave up 1 base and J gave up 0 bases, with 7 bases separating them. The CDR3 contains 15 residues. CDR3 nucleotides: TGTGCCAGCTCACCACGGCCACATAGCAATCAGCCCCAGCATTTT. It is translated as CASSPRPHSNQPQHF.

This chain joins TRBV6-5 and TRBJ1-2, with D perhaps matching TRBD1 (5 bases). Deletions cut 1 base from V and 8 bases from J, with 17 bases between. The germline CDR1 and CDR2 sequences are MNHEY and SVGAGI. The CDR3 contains 15 residues. The CDR3 reads CASSYLGTAVWGYTF. In DNA, the CDR3 is TGTGCCAGCAGTTACTTGGGGACCGCCGTCTGGGGCTACACCTTC.

This sequence joins TRBV15 and TRBJ1-1; D unresolved. V dropped 7 bases and J dropped 0 bases, with 15 bases sitting between them. CDR3 length: 15 residues. The germline CDR1 and CDR2 sequences are LNHNV and YYDKDF (reference sequence). The chain's CDR3 is CATTKNIRLNTEAFF. The CDR3 DNA sequence: TGTGCCACCACCAAGAACATTCGTTTGAACACTGAAGCTTTCTTT.

The chain couples TRBV2 to TRBJ2-7, with 7 bases matching TRBD2. In germline, CDR1 is SNHLY, CDR2 FYNNEI. The J segment lost 5 bases and the V segment lost 8 bases, leaving 6 bases of the junction unmatched. The CDR3 runs to 12 residues. The CDR3 nucleotides are TGTGCCAGCGCGGGAGAGATCCACGAGCAGTACTTC. This translates into CASAGEIHEQYF.

This clone was found a few times. This chain links TRBV7-9 with TRBJ1-1; no reliable D call. Germline V gene sequence: CDR1 SEHNR, CDR2 FQNEAQ (reference sequence). Trimming cost V 4 bases and J 1 base, with 7 bases left between them. This CDR3 has 13 residues. This CDR3 reads CASSWTSNTEAFF. The CDR3 nucleotides are TGTGCCAGCAGCTGGACTTCGAACACTGAAGCTTTCTTT.

The chain recombines TRBV6-5 with TRBJ1-5; no clear D. The CDR3 runs 13 residues. Germline CDR1 and CDR2: MNHEY and SVGAGI. V was trimmed by 2 bases and J by 4 bases, leaving 6 bases between them. CDR3 protein: CASSYGSNQPQHF. CDR3 in DNA: TGTGCCAGCAGTTACGGGTCAAATCAGCCCCAGCATTTT.

The chain recombines TRBV11-3 with TRBJ2-7; the match to TRBD1 covers 8 bases. V shed 4 bases and J 5 bases; nucleotides not matched to a gene: 4. Germline V gene data show CDR1 as SGHNT and CDR2 as YENEEA. This CDR3 is built from 13 residues. The CDR3 region is CASSSDRAHEQYF. In DNA, the CDR3 is TGTGCCAGCAGCTCGGACAGGGCCCACGAGCAGTACTTC.

The V call is TRBV29-1, the J call TRBJ2-5, with no clear D. V was pared by 6 bases and J by 5 bases, with 13 bases between. Germline-derived CDR1 and CDR2 are SQVTM and ANQGSEA. The CDR3 totals 12 residues. As DNA, the CDR3 is TGCAGCGTCGCGACCACTTGGGAGACCCAGTACTTC. Translated, it gives CSVATTWETQYF.

V is TRBV6-1 and J is TRBJ1-4; weak D call: TRBD1 (6 bases). Trimming pared 3 bases from V and 6 bases from J, leaving 11 bases between. The CDR3 is made up of 14 amino acids. Looked up from germline, CDR1 is MNHNS and CDR2 is SASEGT. CDR3 protein: CASSDGQNHEKLFF. The CDR3 DNA is TGTGCCAGCAGTGATGGACAGAATCATGAAAAACTGTTTTTT.

The chain combines TRBV2 with TRBJ2-7; 11 bases are a match to TRBD2. The CDR3 spans 14 residues. With 4 bases clipped from V and 7 bases from J, the junction kept 6 bases outside the gene matches. Germline V gene data show CDR1 as SNHLY and CDR2 as FYNNEI. In DNA, the CDR3 is TGTGCCAGCAGTGCCCTAGCGGGAGGATTGGAGCAGTACTTC. Translation gives CASSALAGGLEQYF.

J is TRBJ2-7 and V is TRBV9; 7 nucleotides align to TRBD2. This CDR3 is built from 15 residues. The junction had 10 bases not matched to a gene; V was cut back by 0 bases and J by 7 bases. CDR1 and CDR2 (germline): SGDLS, YYNGEE. CDR3 in amino acids: CASSVEGGSAGEQYF. The CDR3 coding sequence is TGTGCCAGCAGCGTAGAGGGCGGGAGCGCGGGGGAGCAGTACTTC.

The gene calls are TRBV6-6 and TRBJ2-7, with D perhaps matching TRBD1 (5 bases). Deletions cut 4 bases from V and 1 base from J, with 14 bases between. This CDR3 region has 15 residues. Germline CDR1 is MNHNY and CDR2 is SVGAGI (reference sequence). CDR3 sequence (DNA): TGTGCCAGCAGTTCCTCAGGGCCGAGATCCTACGAGCAGTACTTC. This sequence encodes CASSSSGPRSYEQYF.

The rearrangement links TRBV27 to TRBJ2-1, with 8 nucleotides matching TRBD2. The V gene's germline CDR1 is MNHEY and CDR2 SMNVEV (reference sequence). The J segment lost 9 bases and the V segment lost 6 bases, leaving 4 bases of the junction unmatched. The CDR3 covers 12 residues. The CDR3 here is CASRKRESEQFF. The CDR3 DNA is TGTGCCAGCAGGAAGCGGGAGAGTGAGCAGTTCTTC.

This clone showed up just once. This chain links TRBV5-1 with TRBJ2-7, with D possibly being TRBD1 (6 bases). CDR3 length equals 15 residues. The germline V gene has CDR1 SGHRS and CDR2 YFSETQ. V was cut by 4 bases and J by 2 bases, with 16 bases left in between. CDR3 DNA sequence: TGCGCCAGCAGCCCGCAGGGGCTTGGGGCCTACGAGCAGTACTTC. This translates into CASSPQGLGAYEQYF.

In this sample, this clone turned up once. V gene TRBV5-1 combines with J gene TRBJ2-5; weak D call: TRBD2 (7 bases). The V end lost 4 bases, the J end lost 3 bases, and 16 bases lay between the germline ends. This CDR3 spans 15 amino acids. Germline CDR1 is SGHRS and CDR2 is YFSETQ. For the CDR3, the DNA is TGCGCCAGCAGCGGTCGCGGGGGCCCCGAAGAGACCCAGTACTTC. Encoded protein: CASSGRGGPEETQYF.

The V and J genes are TRBV9 and TRBJ1-1; D call uncertain. This CDR3 comprises 15 residues. The germline V gene encodes CDR1 SGDLS and CDR2 YYNGEE. The ends were cut back, 0 bases at V and 0 bases at J, with 9 bases in the middle. CDR3 in amino acids: CASSVGGVMNTEAFF. The CDR3 DNA follows: TGTGCCAGCAGCGTAGGGGGAGTCATGAACACTGAAGCTTTCTTT.

This clone appeared once. The gene calls are TRBV6-6 and TRBJ1-6; D might be TRBD1 (5 bases). There are 15 residues in the CDR3. Per germline, CDR1 MNHNY and CDR2 SVGAGI (reference sequence). Trimming pared 4 bases from V and 2 bases from J, leaving 9 bases between. CDR3 sequence: CASSFGTPYNSPLHF. CDR3 DNA sequence: TGTGCCAGCAGTTTTGGGACCCCCTATAATTCACCCCTCCACTTT.

This chain connects TRBV7-3 to TRBJ1-1; 8 nucleotides line up with TRBD1. Unmatched junction bases numbered 6, after V lost 7 bases and J lost 2 bases. Germline V gene lookup returns CDR1 SGHTA and CDR2 FQGTGA. The CDR3 extends over 14 amino acids. This CDR3 is CASTKDRVNTEAFF. In nucleotides, the CDR3 is TGTGCCAGCACCAAGGACAGGGTAAACACTGAAGCTTTCTTT.

The chain recombines TRBV5-6 with TRBJ2-7; no firm D call. This CDR3 is built from 16 residues. V lost 0 bases, J lost 2 bases, and 15 bases lay in between. Germline V gene data show CDR1 as SGHDT and CDR2 as YYEEEE. The CDR3 loop reads CASSLDGVGSPYEQYF. The CDR3, as DNA: TGTGCCAGCAGCTTGGATGGGGTTGGATCCCCCTACGAGCAGTACTTC.

The chain carries TRBV6-5 and TRBJ1-2, with D maybe TRBD1 (6 bases). The CDR3 covers 15 residues. The V end lost 0 bases, the J end lost 10 bases, and 18 bases lay between the germline ends. Germline CDR1 and CDR2: MNHEY and SVGAGI. The DNA for the CDR3 is TGTGCCAGCAGTTACTCGAAACAGGGTTTTCGGGACTACACCTTC. This gives the protein CASSYSKQGFRDYTF.